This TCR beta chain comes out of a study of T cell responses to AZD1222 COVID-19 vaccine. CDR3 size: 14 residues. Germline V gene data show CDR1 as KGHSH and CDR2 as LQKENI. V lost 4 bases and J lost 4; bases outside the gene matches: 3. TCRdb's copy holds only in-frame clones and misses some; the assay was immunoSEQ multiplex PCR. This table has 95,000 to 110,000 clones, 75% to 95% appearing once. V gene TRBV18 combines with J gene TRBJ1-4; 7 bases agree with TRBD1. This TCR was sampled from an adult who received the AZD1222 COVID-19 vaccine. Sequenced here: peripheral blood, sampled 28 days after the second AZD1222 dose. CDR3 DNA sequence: TGTGCCAGCTCACAGGGGGCTGGTAATGAAAAACTGTTTTTT. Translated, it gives CASSQGAGNEKLFF.